Below, 11 T cell receptor beta chains from the same sample are listed, as sequenced in a study of PD-L1 blockade in urothelial cancer. The repertoire was sequenced with immunoSEQ multiplex PCR; TCRdb's copy has only in-frame clones and lacks some. The sample comprises 35,000 to 45,000 clones, 90% of which are singletons, and around 8.3% rests with the top ten. The sample in question was PBMCs, obtained around atezolizumab (anti-PD-L1) treatment. The receptors stem from a man in his 70s with urothelial cancer.

The V and J genes are TRBV10-3 and TRBJ2-7; D gene uncertain. This CDR3 is built from 12 residues. V gave up 2 bases and J gave up 2 bases, with 4 bases separating them. The V gene's germline CDR1 is ENHRY and CDR2 SYGVKD. CDR3 loop: CAISELTYEQYF. CDR3 DNA sequence: TGTGCCATCAGTGAGCTTACCTACGAGCAGTACTTC.

CDR3: CASSYRKDRGQEQYF. The CDR3 DNA follows: TGTGCCAGCAGTTACCGAAAGGACAGGGGGCAAGAGCAGTACTTC. The chain is built from TRBV6-6 and TRBJ2-7, with 11 nucleotides matching TRBD1. Germline values: CDR1 MNHNY, CDR2 SVGAGI (reference sequence). V lost 2 bases, J lost 7 bases, and 7 bases stayed unmatched. This CDR3 contains 15 residues.

This sequence joins TRBV28 and TRBJ1-4, with 7 bases that match TRBD1. CDR1 is MDHEN and CDR2 is SYDVKM in the germline V gene. Germline trimming cut 6 bases from V and 8 bases from J; bases unmatched to any gene: 9. This CDR3 region has 14 residues. CDR3: CASRSNRGWEKLFF. CDR3 sequence (DNA): TGTGCCAGCAGGTCGAACAGGGGTTGGGAAAAACTGTTTTTT.

This sequence joins TRBV11-3 and TRBJ2-3; D gene ambiguous. Trimming took 0 bases from V and 0 from J, leaving 4 bases between them. Germline V gene lookup returns CDR1 SGHNT and CDR2 YENEEA. This CDR3 comprises 14 residues. CDR3 in amino acids: CASSLDGSTDTQYF. Here the CDR3 DNA reads TGTGCCAGCAGCTTAGACGGGAGCACAGATACGCAGTATTTT.

The chain combines TRBV5-6 with TRBJ1-1; TRBD1 is a possible D gene (6 bases). V lost 2 bases, J lost 3 bases, and 17 bases lay in between. Looked up from germline, CDR1 is SGHDT and CDR2 is YYEEEE. The CDR3 runs 16 residues. The CDR3 DNA reads TGTGCCAGCAGCTTTAGCGGGGGGGCCAGGCACACTGAAGCTTTCTTT. It specifies CASSFSGGARHTEAFF.

This sequence joins TRBV5-1 and TRBJ2-1; 11 bases match TRBD2. The CDR3 has 18 residues. Germline CDR1 and CDR2: SGHRS and YFSETQ. Losses at the gene ends were 4 bases for V and 3 bases for J; bases not matched to a gene: 12. The CDR3 protein is CASSLGLFGTSGYNEQFF. The CDR3 bases are TGCGCCAGCAGCCTCGGACTATTCGGGACTAGCGGCTACAATGAGCAGTTCTTC.

V and J are TRBV5-1 and TRBJ2-7; 9 nucleotides agree with TRBD1. CDR1 and CDR2 (germline): SGHRS, YFSETQ. Trimming removed 1 base from V and 5 bases from J; junction bases left unmatched: 1. This CDR3 has 13 amino acids. CDR3 sequence: CASSLRDRDEQYF. CDR3 coding DNA: TGCGCCAGCAGCTTGAGGGACAGGGACGAGCAGTACTTC.

The chain joins TRBV2 to TRBJ2-1, with 12 bases fitting TRBD2. V gave up 7 bases and J gave up 2 bases; unmatched junction bases: 6. The CDR3 consists of 16 residues. The V gene's germline CDR1 is SNHLY and CDR2 FYNNEI. The CDR3: CASKPRTSGAYNEQFF. The CDR3 DNA follows: TGTGCCAGCAAACCGCGGACTAGCGGGGCCTACAATGAGCAGTTCTTC.

CDR3 loop: CATSRDLTDRGREKLFF. CDR3 bases: TGTGCCACCAGCAGAGATTTGACAGACAGGGGGCGTGAAAAACTGTTTTTT. J is TRBJ1-4 and V is TRBV15, with 10 positions matching TRBD1. V trimming: 0 bases; J trimming: 7 bases; junction bases outside the gene matches: 8. Germline V gene lookup returns CDR1 LNHNV and CDR2 YYDKDF (reference sequence). The CDR3 is made up of 17 amino acids.

The J gene is TRBJ2-1, the V gene TRBV6-5; D gene uncertain. The germline V gene has CDR1 MNHEY and CDR2 SVGAGI. This CDR3 comprises 15 residues. Between the trimmed V and J ends, which lost 0 bases and 2 bases, there was a span of 8 bases. CDR3 sequence (DNA): TGTGCCAGCAGTTACTCGATGGGCACCTACAATGAGCAGTTCTTC. Translation gives CASSYSMGTYNEQFF.

The chain carries TRBV28 and TRBJ2-7; 7 nucleotides agree with TRBD2. V was pared by 7 bases and J by 5 bases, with 8 bases of the junction left unmatched. The CDR3 has 13 residues. Germline CDR1 and CDR2: MDHEN and SYDVKM. CDR3 DNA: TGTGCCAGCACTAGCGGTCCAAGCAACGAGCAGTACTTC. Its translation is CASTSGPSNEQYF.